The 10 T cell receptor beta chains below come from one sample, sequenced in a study of cytomegalovirus exposure and HLA in healthy donors. PCR was performed using 60 Vbeta and 13 Jbeta primers. Libraries were prepared by immunoSEQ multiplex PCR; TCRdb keeps only in-frame clonotypes and omits some of them. The repertoire has approximately 220,000 clones, around 80% of them found once; the top ten carry roughly a sixth. Sequencing used PBMCs. The receptor source for this set is a man aged 35-49 years in good health and CMV-seronegative.

The chain employs TRBV7-8 and TRBJ2-3, with D possibly matching TRBD2 (6 bases). Trimming shortened V by 1 base and J by 3 bases, and 14 bases separated the two germline ends. The CDR3 is 16 residues long. Germline V CDR1 and CDR2: SGHVS, FQNEAQ. The CDR3, as DNA: TGTGCCAGCAGCTTAGGTCTTCTTGGAGGGACAGATACGCAGTATTTT. Translated, it gives CASSLGLLGGTDTQYF.

J is TRBJ1-2 and V is TRBV5-1, with D uncertain. Germline values: CDR1 SGHRS, CDR2 YFSETQ. The CDR3 covers 13 residues. Trimming left V 2 bases short and J 1 base short, with 6 bases between. The CDR3 sequence: CASSFQVNYGYTF. CDR3 DNA sequence: TGCGCCAGCAGCTTTCAGGTTAACTATGGCTACACCTTC.

V usage is TRBV30 and J usage is TRBJ2-2; perhaps TRBD1 as D (6 bases). V was shortened by 2 bases and J by 1 base, with 11 bases between the two germline ends. Per the germline V gene, CDR1 is GTSNPN and CDR2 is SVGIG (reference sequence). The CDR3 has 15 amino acids. In DNA, the CDR3 is TGTGCCTGGAGTCGACAGGCGAAGAACACCGGGGAGCTGTTTTTT. Encoded protein: CAWSRQAKNTGELFF.

This clone was detected once. This chain links TRBV10-1 with TRBJ2-5; D is possibly TRBD1 (6 bases). Germline CDR1 reads WNHNN; CDR2 reads SYGVQD (reference sequence). There are 13 residues in the CDR3. The V and J ends lost 7 bases and 4 bases respectively, with 13 bases between them. The CDR3 here is CASIVGGSETQYF. CDR3 bases: TGCGCCAGCATCGTAGGGGGATCAGAGACCCAGTACTTC.

CDR3 DNA: TGCAGCGTTGAAGGGACAGGGGATGAGCGGAGGGGGCCAGATACGCAGTATTTT. Translating gives CSVEGTGDERRGPDTQYF. The V and J genes are TRBV29-1 and TRBJ2-3; the match to TRBD1 covers 9 bases. V lost 1 base to trimming and J lost 4 bases; unmatched junction nucleotides: 15. The CDR3 totals 18 residues. In germline, CDR1 is SQVTM, CDR2 ANQGSEA.

This chain connects TRBV19 to TRBJ1-5, with TRBD1 as a possible D gene (6 bases). Germline V gene data show CDR1 as LNHDA and CDR2 as SQIVND (reference sequence). V gave up 7 bases and J gave up 4 bases, with 26 bases separating them. The CDR3 extends over 18 amino acids. Written as DNA, the CDR3 is TGTGCCAGTACTCGAGGGGGATCCGGGTCAGGAGCGAATCAGCCCCAGCATTTT. Encoded protein: CASTRGGSGSGANQPQHF.

The rearrangement uses TRBV7-9 and TRBJ2-3; weak D call: TRBD1 (5 bases). Germline values: CDR1 SEHNR, CDR2 FQNEAQ (reference sequence). The V gene lost 5 bases and the J gene lost 4 bases, with 7 bases spanning the gap. The CDR3 sequence is 12 residues long. The CDR3 DNA reads TGTGCCAGCAGCCAGACAGCAGATACGCAGTATTTT. This codes for CASSQTADTQYF.

Concerning this clone: One end of the junction is discordant with germline, which a read error may explain. The sample holds other DNA sequences that translate to the same CDR3. The CDR3 here is CASSQDRSGYGYTF. CDR3 coding DNA: TGCGCCAGCAGTCAAGATCGTAGTGGCTATGGCTACACCTTC. This rearrangement joins TRBV4-3 to TRBJ1-2; D unclear. The CDR3 consists of 14 residues. Germline values: CDR1 LGHNA, CDR2 YSLEER.

The rearrangement joins TRBV9 to TRBJ2-3, with D tentatively TRBD2 (5 bases). V dropped 1 base and J dropped 0 bases, with 9 bases sitting between them. CDR3 length: 15 residues. CDR1 is SGDLS and CDR2 is YYNGEE in the germline V gene. The DNA for the CDR3 is TGTGCCAGCAGCGTAACCGGGATTAGCACAGATACGCAGTATTTT. The encoded protein is CASSVTGISTDTQYF.

This chain connects TRBV7-2 to TRBJ2-1; 9 nucleotides line up with TRBD2. The CDR3 consists of 14 residues. CDR1 and CDR2 from the germline V gene are SGHTA and FQGNSA. Unmatched junction bases numbered 12, after V lost 10 bases and J lost 8 bases. CDR3 region: CAIWGRGGRDEQFF. The DNA for the CDR3 is TGTGCCATCTGGGGGCGGGGGGGCCGAGATGAGCAGTTCTTC.